The clone carrying this TCR beta chain came up a few times. This specimen belongs to a study of T cells after yellow fever vaccination. Study overall: Researchers used SMART-Seq v4 Ultra Low Input to prepare fractions that had low cell numbers.

Each CDR3 protein is one row after TCRdb ran MiXCR on the 5' RACE reads. The table includes just under 600,000 distinct CDR3 sequences, 13% detected once. Germline CDR1 and CDR2: LNHNV and YYDKDF (reference sequence). The V end lost 5 bases, the J end lost 0 bases, and 11 bases lay between the germline ends. This CDR3 spans 14 amino acids. The chain carries TRBV15 and TRBJ2-7; possibly TRBD2 for D (6 bases). The origin of this receptor is a man aged 30-40 years who received the YFV17D yellow fever vaccine. The sequences come from PBMCs, collected on the day of the yellow fever booster vaccination. Written as DNA, the CDR3 is TGTGCCACCAGCCAGGAGGGGAGCTCCTACGAGCAGTACTTC. This gives the protein CATSQEGSSYEQYF.